Below, 21 T cell receptor beta chains from the same sample are listed, as sequenced in a study of T cell responses to AZD1222 COVID-19 vaccine. The method was immunoSEQ multiplex PCR; TCRdb's version includes in-frame clones alone and lacks a portion of them. Seen here are around 87,000 clones, approximately 91% observed once, and the top ten hold approximately 22%. The sample was peripheral blood, taken on day 0 of AZD1222 vaccination. These receptors were taken from an adult in good health.

The rearrangement links TRBV18 to TRBJ2-5; no firm D call. The CDR3 runs 12 residues. Germline V CDR1 and CDR2: KGHSH, LQKENI. V lost 4 bases to trimming and J lost 0 bases, with 3 bases between them. In DNA form, the CDR3 reads TGTGCCAGCTCACTCTACCAAGAGACCCAGTACTTC. Its protein is CASSLYQETQYF.

The V call is TRBV5-1, the J call TRBJ1-2; D possibly corresponds to TRBD1 (5 bases). The germline V gene encodes CDR1 SGHRS and CDR2 YFSETQ. Trimming cost V 1 base and J 2 bases, with 9 bases left between them. The CDR3 runs 14 residues. This CDR3 is CASSLLTGNYGYTF. DNA for the CDR3: TGCGCCAGCAGCTTGCTCACAGGCAACTATGGCTACACCTTC.

V gene TRBV13 combines with J gene TRBJ2-1, with 7 nucleotides matching TRBD1. With V trimmed by 5 bases and J by 5 bases, 9 bases remained unmatched. The CDR3 is 15 amino acids. The germline V gene encodes CDR1 PRHDT and CDR2 FYEKMQ (reference sequence). CDR3 in DNA: TGTGCCAGCAGCCCTTGGGACAGAGCAAACAATGAGCAGTTCTTC. Translation: CASSPWDRANNEQFF.

The genes are TRBV12-3 or TRBV12-4 and TRBJ1-5; D gene unclear. CDR3 length: 13 amino acids. Trimming stripped 10 bases from V and 7 bases from J, with 17 bases between. The CDR3 DNA follows: TGTGCCACCGGGCCGGACGTTAGGCAGCCCCAGCATTTT. Amino acid sequence: CATGPDVRQPQHF.

This clone came up a few times. The V and J genes are TRBV2 and TRBJ1-1; tentative D call: TRBD1 (6 bases). Per the germline V gene, CDR1 is SNHLY and CDR2 is FYNNEI. Trimming took 4 bases from V and 3 from J, leaving 12 bases between them. This CDR3 comprises 14 residues. CDR3 coding DNA: TGTGCCAGCAGTGCACAGGGACTGGACACTGAAGCTTTCTTT. Translating it yields CASSAQGLDTEAFF.

The chain links TRBV21-1 to TRBJ2-5. TRBV21-1 is termed a pseudogene. The CDR3 is 14 amino acids. Here the CDR3 reads CASSKEADVETQYF. CDR3 nucleotides: TGTGCCAGCAGCAAAGAGGCAGATGTGGAGACCCAGTACTTC.

The rearrangement joins TRBV6-5 to TRBJ1-4; D may be TRBD1 (5 bases). The CDR3 length is 16 residues. Germline-derived CDR1 and CDR2 are MNHEY and SVGAGI. V dropped 0 bases and J dropped 0 bases, with 8 bases sitting between them. For the CDR3, the DNA is TGTGCCAGCAGTTACTCGATGGGGGCAACTAATGAAAAACTGTTTTTT. Translation: CASSYSMGATNEKLFF.

The V gene is TRBV7-2, the J gene TRBJ1-4, with unresolved D. The ends were cut back, 5 bases at V and 3 bases at J, with 13 bases in the middle. The CDR3 is 15 residues long. The germline V gene encodes CDR1 SGHTA and CDR2 FQGNSA. For the CDR3, the DNA is TGTGCCAGCAGCCCGCATCCACGGCCTAATGAAAAACTGTTTTTT. Protein product: CASSPHPRPNEKLFF.

CDR3 in amino acids: CASSRGQGTEQYF. The CDR3 DNA reads TGTGCCAGCAGTCGGGGACAGGGGACCGAGCAGTACTTC. This chain links TRBV28 with TRBJ2-7; 10 bases are shared with TRBD1. J was trimmed by 6 bases and V by 5 bases; bases with no gene match: 4. The CDR3 loop spans 13 amino acids. Germline V lookup: CDR1 MDHEN, CDR2 SYDVKM.

V and J are TRBV27 and TRBJ2-5; maybe TRBD2 (6 bases). Germline V CDR1 and CDR2: MNHEY, SMNVEV (reference sequence). The CDR3 has 14 residues. V lost 5 bases and J 4 bases, leaving 14 bases between the germline ends. CDR3 in amino acids: CASSASRGAETQYF. In DNA, the CDR3 is TGTGCCAGCAGTGCCTCTCGCGGGGCAGAGACCCAGTACTTC.

The chain links TRBV9 to TRBJ2-2; D is uncertain. This CDR3 is 15 amino acids long. Looked up from germline, CDR1 is SGDLS and CDR2 is YYNGEE. V lost 1 base and J lost 6, with 13 bases in between. The CDR3 sequence: CASSVRDLSAGELFF. The CDR3 coding sequence is TGTGCCAGCAGCGTAAGGGATTTATCGGCCGGGGAGCTGTTTTTT.

The V gene is TRBV25-1, the J gene TRBJ2-7, with D maybe TRBD2 (5 bases). This CDR3 spans 14 amino acids. The germline CDR1 and CDR2 sequences are MGHDK and SYGVNS. V was trimmed by 4 bases and J by 0 bases, leaving 10 bases between them. The CDR3 here is CASSGTGSSYEQYF. The CDR3 nucleotides read TGTGCCAGCAGTGGCACGGGGAGCTCCTACGAGCAGTACTTC.

The V and J genes are TRBV19 and TRBJ2-5, with D tentatively TRBD2 (6 bases). V was trimmed by 4 bases and J by 5 bases, leaving 20 bases between them. Germline-derived CDR1 and CDR2 are LNHDA and SQIVND (reference sequence). The CDR3 has 16 residues. The CDR3 sequence: CASSTARDSLGETQYF. CDR3 DNA: TGTGCCAGTAGTACCGCACGGGACTCCTTGGGGGAGACCCAGTACTTC.

The chain links TRBV7-2 to TRBJ1-5; TRBD1 is a possible D gene (5 bases). Trimming shortened V by 5 bases and J by 1 base, and 12 bases separated the two germline ends. The CDR3 length is 15 residues. The germline V gene has CDR1 SGHTA and CDR2 FQGNSA. As DNA, the CDR3 is TGTGCCAGCAGCCCTCTCCGGGGGAGCAATCAGCCCCAGCATTTT. Translation: CASSPLRGSNQPQHF.

The rearrangement joins TRBV21-1 to TRBJ1-1. TRBV21-1 is classified as a pseudogene. The CDR3 is made up of 14 amino acids. The CDR3 coding sequence is TGTGCCAGCAGCAAAAAAAGGCGGAACACTGAAGCTTTCTTT. Its protein is CASSKKRRNTEAFF.

The chain couples TRBV6-1 to TRBJ1-4; 8 bases fit TRBD1. Germline CDR1 and CDR2: MNHNS and SASEGT. The V segment lost 4 bases and the J segment 15 bases; nucleotides outside the gene matches: 7. This CDR3 is 12 amino acids long. The CDR3 DNA sequence: TGTGCCAGCAGTGGAGCGGACAGGGAGGTGTTTTTT. Protein product: CASSGADREVFF.

The chain is built from TRBV6-5 and TRBJ2-7, with D unresolved. This CDR3 has 13 residues. The V end lost 10 bases, the J end lost 1 base, and 14 bases lay between the germline ends. CDR1 and CDR2 from the germline V gene are MNHEY and SVGAGI. CDR3 loop: CATYSTLSYEQYF. The DNA for the CDR3 is TGTGCCACCTACAGTACCCTGTCCTACGAGCAGTACTTC.

V and J are TRBV19 and TRBJ2-2; D gene ambiguous. Trimming pared 5 bases from V and 0 bases from J, leaving 10 bases between. Germline V gives CDR1 LNHDA, CDR2 SQIVND (reference sequence). This CDR3 comprises 15 residues. CDR3 sequence (DNA): TGTGCCAGTAGTGACTTTAAAGCGAACACCGGGGAGCTGTTTTTT. This translates into CASSDFKANTGELFF. The variable domain in full, with the rest retrieved from reference TRBV19 and TRBJ2-2, is DGGITQSPKYLFRKEGQNVTLSCEQNLNHDAMYWYRQDPGQGLRLIYYSQIVNDFQKGDIAEGYSVSREKKESFPLTVTSAQKNPTAFYLCASSDFKANTGELFFGEGSRLTVL.

J is TRBJ1-1 and V is TRBV6-4; no reliable D call. The CDR3 totals 13 residues. The V end was cut by 2 bases, the J end by 1 base, with 5 bases between. Germline CDR1 reads MRHNA; CDR2 reads SNTAGT. The CDR3 nucleotides are TGTGCCAGCAGTGACCGACCGAACACTGAAGCTTTCTTT. Residues: CASSDRPNTEAFF.

The gene calls are TRBV5-4 and TRBJ1-6, with 10 bases that match TRBD1. V shed 2 bases and J 10 bases; nucleotides not matched to a gene: 15. CDR1 and CDR2 (germline): SGHNT, YYREEE (reference sequence). The CDR3 is made up of 18 amino acids. CDR3 sequence reads: CASSFPIDTTGGVSPLHF. The CDR3 region has the DNA TGTGCCAGCAGCTTCCCGATCGATACGACAGGGGGCGTGTCACCCCTCCACTTT.

This chain connects TRBV7-3 to TRBJ2-2, with TRBD1 matching 7 bases. CDR1 and CDR2 from the germline V gene are SGHTA and FQGTGA. There are 14 residues in the CDR3. J gave up 5 bases and V 5 bases, and 5 bases lay outside the gene matches. Here the CDR3 DNA reads TGTGCCAGCAGCAGGGACAGCCCTACCGGGGAGCTGTTTTTT. This translates into CASSRDSPTGELFF.